The sequence of this TCR beta chain was determined in a study of T cell responses to AZD1222 COVID-19 vaccine. Findings and limits, study-wide: Among vaccine-associated CD4 TCRs, coverage spanned spike, with dominance at 160-218 and 743-854.

TCRdb's copy holds only in-frame clones and misses some; the assay was immunoSEQ multiplex PCR. The sample records about 140,000 clones, 90% being singletons. Points on this clone: Its antigen is unidentified.

Trimming shortened V by 4 bases and J by 1 base, and 5 bases separated the two germline ends. Germline V gene lookup returns CDR1 MNHEY and CDR2 SVGAGI. The CDR3 has 13 amino acids. The material sequenced was peripheral blood, taken 28 days after the second AZD1222 dose. The rearrangement joins TRBV6-5 to TRBJ1-5; D unclear. The TCR originated in an adult who received the AZD1222 COVID-19 vaccine. CDR3 region: CASSLDSNQPQHF. DNA of the CDR3: TGTGCCAGCAGTTTGGACAGCAATCAGCCCCAGCATTTT.